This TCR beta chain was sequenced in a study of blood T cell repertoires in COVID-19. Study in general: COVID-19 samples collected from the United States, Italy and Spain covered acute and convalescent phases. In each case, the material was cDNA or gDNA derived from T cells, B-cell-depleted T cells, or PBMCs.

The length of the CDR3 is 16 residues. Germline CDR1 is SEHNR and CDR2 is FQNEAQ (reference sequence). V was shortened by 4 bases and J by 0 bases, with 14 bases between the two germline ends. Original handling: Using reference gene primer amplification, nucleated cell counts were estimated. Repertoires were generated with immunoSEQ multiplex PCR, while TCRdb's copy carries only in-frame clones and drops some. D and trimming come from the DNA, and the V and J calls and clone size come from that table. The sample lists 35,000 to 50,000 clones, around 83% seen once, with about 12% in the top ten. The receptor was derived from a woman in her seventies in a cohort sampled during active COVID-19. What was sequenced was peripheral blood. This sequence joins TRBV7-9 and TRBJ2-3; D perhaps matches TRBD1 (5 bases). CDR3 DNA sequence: TGTGCCAGCAGCTCCCCCTCCGCAGGGAGCACAGATACGCAGTATTTT. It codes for CASSSPSAGSTDTQYF.